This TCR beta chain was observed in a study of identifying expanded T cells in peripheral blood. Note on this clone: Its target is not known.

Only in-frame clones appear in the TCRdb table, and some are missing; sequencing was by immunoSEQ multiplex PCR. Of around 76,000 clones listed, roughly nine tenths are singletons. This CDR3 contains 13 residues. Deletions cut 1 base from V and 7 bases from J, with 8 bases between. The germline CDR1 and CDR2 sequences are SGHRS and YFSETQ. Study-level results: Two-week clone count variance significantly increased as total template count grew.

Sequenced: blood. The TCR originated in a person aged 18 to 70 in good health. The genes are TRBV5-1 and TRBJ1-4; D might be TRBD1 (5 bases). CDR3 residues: CASSLRGTEKLFF. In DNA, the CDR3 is TGCGCCAGCAGCTTGAGGGGTACTGAAAAACTGTTTTTT.